This record covers a single T cell receptor (beta chain). Its antigen is still unknown. Exclusion applied to patients with autoimmune disease history or systemic immunosuppression. Blood draws occurred at baseline, cycle 4 day 1, and cycle 7 day 1. Some clones are missing from TCRdb's copy, which holds only in-frame ones; the method was immunoSEQ multiplex PCR. Of over 80,000 clones in the sample, 70% to 90% were seen once. The data belong to a study of OX40 agonist ivuxolimab in advanced cancers. Findings of the study overall: Patients with a partial response at 0.1-3.0 mg/kg had among the lowest clonal expansion.

With 3 bases removed from V and 8 bases from J, the gap between germline ends came to 16 bases. CDR1 is LNHNV and CDR2 is YYDKDF in the germline V gene (reference sequence). This CDR3 contains 14 residues. This clonotype was obtained from an adult with an advanced solid tumor such as melanoma, head and neck, liver or kidney cancer. The specimen was CD4+ or CD8+ T cells sorted from blood, collected in a trial of the OX40 agonist ivuxolimab. The V and J genes are TRBV15 and TRBJ1-1, with D perhaps TRBD1 (6 bases). The chain's CDR3 is CATSSHHRDLEAFF. The CDR3, as DNA: TGTGCCACCAGCAGCCATCACAGGGACCTCGAAGCTTTCTTT.